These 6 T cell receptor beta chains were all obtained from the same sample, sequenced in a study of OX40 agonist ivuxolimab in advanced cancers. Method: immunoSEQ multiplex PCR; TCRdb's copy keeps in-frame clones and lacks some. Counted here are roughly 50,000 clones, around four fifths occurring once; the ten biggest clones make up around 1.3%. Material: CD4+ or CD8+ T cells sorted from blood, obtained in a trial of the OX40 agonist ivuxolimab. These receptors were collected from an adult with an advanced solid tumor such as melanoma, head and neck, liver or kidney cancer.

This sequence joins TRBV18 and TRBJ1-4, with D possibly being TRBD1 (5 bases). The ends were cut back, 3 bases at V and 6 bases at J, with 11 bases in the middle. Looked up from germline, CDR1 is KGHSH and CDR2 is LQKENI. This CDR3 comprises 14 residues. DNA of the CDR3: TGTGCCAGCTCACCCCAGGGTGGTGATGAAAAACTGTTTTTT. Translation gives CASSPQGGDEKLFF.

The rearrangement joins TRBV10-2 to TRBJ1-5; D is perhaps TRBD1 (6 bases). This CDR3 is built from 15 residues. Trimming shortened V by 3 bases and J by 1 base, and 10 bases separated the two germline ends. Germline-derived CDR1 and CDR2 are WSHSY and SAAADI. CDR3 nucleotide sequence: TGCGCCAGCAGTGAATGGACAGAGAGCAATCAGCCCCAGCATTTT. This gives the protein CASSEWTESNQPQHF.

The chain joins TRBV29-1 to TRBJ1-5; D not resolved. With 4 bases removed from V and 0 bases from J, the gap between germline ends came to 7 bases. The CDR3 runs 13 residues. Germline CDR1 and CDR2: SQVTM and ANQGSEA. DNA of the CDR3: TGCAGCGTTGGTACAGATAGCAATCAGCCCCAGCATTTT. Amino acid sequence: CSVGTDSNQPQHF. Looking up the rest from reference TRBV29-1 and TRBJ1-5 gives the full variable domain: SAVISQKPSRDICQRGTSLTIQCQVDSQVTMMFWYRQQPGQSLTLIATANQGSEATYESGFVIDKFPISRPNLTFSTLTVSNMSPEDSSIYLCSVGTDSNQPQHFGDGTRLSIL.

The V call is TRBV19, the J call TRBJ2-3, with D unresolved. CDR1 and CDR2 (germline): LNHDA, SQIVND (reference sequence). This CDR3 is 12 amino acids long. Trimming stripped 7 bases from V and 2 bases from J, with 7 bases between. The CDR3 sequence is CASTTDTDTQYF. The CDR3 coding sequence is TGTGCCAGTACCACAGACACAGATACGCAGTATTTT.

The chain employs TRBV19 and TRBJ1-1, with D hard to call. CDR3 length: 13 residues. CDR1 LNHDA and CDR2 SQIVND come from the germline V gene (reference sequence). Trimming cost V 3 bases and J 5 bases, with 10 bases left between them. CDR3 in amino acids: CASSMIQSTEAFF. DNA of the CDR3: TGTGCCAGTAGTATGATCCAGTCAACTGAAGCTTTCTTT.

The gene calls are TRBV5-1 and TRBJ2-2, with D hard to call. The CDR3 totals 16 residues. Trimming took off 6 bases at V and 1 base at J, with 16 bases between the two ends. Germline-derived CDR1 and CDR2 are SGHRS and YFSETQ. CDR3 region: CASTLDVVVNTGELFF. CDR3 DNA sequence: TGCGCCAGCACCCTGGATGTGGTGGTGAACACCGGGGAGCTGTTTTTT.